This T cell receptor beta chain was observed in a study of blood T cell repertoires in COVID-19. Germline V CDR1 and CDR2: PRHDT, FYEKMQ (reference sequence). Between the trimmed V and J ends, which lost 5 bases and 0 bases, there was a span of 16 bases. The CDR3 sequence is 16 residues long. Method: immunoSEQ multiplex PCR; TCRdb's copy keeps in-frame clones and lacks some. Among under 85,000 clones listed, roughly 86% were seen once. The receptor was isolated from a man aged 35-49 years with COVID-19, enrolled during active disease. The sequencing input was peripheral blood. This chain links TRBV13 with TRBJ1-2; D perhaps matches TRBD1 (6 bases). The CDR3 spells CASSAAGTPTNYGYTF. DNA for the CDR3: TGTGCCAGCAGCGCGGCCGGGACACCTACTAACTATGGCTACACCTTC.